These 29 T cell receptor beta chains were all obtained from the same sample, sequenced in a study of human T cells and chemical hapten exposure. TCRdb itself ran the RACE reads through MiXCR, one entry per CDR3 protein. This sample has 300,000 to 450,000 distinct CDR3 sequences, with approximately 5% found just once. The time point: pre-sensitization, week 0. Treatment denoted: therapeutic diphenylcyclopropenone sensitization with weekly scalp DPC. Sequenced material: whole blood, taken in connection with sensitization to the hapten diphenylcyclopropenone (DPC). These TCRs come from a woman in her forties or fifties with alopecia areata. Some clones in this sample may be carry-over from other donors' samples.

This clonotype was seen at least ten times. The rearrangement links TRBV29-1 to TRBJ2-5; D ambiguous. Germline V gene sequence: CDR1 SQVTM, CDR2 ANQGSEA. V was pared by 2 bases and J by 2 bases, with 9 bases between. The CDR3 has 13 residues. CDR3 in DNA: TGCAGCGTTGAATTGGGTCCACAAGAGACCCAGTACTTC. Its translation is CSVELGPQETQYF.

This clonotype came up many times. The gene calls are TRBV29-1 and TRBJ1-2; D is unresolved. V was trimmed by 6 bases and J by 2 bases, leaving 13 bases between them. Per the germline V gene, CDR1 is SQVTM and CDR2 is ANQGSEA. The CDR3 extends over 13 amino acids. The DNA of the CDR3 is TGCAGCGTAGGCCCAACGCCCAACTATGGCTACACCTTC. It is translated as CSVGPTPNYGYTF.

The CDR3 DNA is TGTGCCGGGACCTTGGTTTCTAACTATGGCTACACCTTC. It yields the protein CAGTLVSNYGYTF. The chain combines TRBV30 with TRBJ1-2; a weak D match, TRBD1 (5 bases). The germline V gene has CDR1 GTSNPN and CDR2 SVGIG (reference sequence). The CDR3 contains 13 residues. V was clipped by 8 bases and J by 0 bases, with 13 bases between them.

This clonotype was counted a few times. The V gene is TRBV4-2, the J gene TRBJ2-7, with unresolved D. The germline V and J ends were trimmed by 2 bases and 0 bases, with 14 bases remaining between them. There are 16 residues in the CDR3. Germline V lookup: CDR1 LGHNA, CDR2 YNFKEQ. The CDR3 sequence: CASSQRDWGSSYEQYF. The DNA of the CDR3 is TGTGCCAGCAGCCAACGAGACTGGGGTAGCTCCTACGAGCAGTACTTC.

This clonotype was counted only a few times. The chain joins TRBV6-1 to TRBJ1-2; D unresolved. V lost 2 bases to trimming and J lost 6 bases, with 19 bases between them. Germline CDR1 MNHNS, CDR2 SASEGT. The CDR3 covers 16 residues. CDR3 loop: CASSEFKGGGGNGYTF. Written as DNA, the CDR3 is TGTGCCAGCAGTGAATTTAAAGGAGGAGGCGGCAATGGCTACACCTTC.

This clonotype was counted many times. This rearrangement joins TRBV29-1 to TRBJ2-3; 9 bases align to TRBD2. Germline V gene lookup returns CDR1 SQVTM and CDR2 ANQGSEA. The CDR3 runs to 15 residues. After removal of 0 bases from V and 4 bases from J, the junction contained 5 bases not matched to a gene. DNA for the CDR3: TGCAGCGTTGAAGATCGGGCGGGGGGGCCAGATACGCAGTATTTT. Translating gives CSVEDRAGGPDTQYF.

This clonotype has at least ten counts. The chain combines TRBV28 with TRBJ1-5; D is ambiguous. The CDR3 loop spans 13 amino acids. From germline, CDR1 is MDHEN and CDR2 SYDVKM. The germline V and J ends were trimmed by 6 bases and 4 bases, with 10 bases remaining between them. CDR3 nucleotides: TGTGCCAGCAGGGGCAGGACGAATCAGCCCCAGCATTTT. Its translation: CASRGRTNQPQHF.

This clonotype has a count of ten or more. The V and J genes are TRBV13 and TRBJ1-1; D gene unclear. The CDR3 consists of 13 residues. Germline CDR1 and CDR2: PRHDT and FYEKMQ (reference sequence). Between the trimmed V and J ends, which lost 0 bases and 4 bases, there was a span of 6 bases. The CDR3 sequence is CASSLGLITEAFF. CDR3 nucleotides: TGTGCCAGCAGCTTAGGTCTCATCACTGAAGCTTTCTTT.

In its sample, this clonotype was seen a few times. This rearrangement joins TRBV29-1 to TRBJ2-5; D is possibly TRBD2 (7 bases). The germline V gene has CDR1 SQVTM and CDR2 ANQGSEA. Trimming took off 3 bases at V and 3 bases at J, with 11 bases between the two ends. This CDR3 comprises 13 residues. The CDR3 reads CSVEGGLEETQYF. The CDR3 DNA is TGCAGCGTTGAGGGGGGGCTAGAAGAGACCCAGTACTTC.

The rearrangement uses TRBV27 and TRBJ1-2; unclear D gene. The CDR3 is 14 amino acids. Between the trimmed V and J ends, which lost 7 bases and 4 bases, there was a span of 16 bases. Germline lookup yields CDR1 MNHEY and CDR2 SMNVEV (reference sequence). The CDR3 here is CASTFRRGSYGYTF. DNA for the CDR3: TGTGCCAGCACCTTCCGCCGGGGTAGCTATGGCTACACCTTC.

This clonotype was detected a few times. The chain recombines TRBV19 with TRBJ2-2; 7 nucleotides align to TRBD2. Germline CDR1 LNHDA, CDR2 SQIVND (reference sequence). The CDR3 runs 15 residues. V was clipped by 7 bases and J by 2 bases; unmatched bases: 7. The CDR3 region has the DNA TGTGCCAGTACTCGCGGCGGGAGCAACACCGGGGAGCTGTTTTTT. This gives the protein CASTRGGSNTGELFF.

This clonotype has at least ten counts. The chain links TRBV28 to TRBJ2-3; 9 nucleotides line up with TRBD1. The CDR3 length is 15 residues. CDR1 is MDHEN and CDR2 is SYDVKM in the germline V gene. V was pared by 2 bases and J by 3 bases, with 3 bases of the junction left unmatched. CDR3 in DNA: TGTGCCAGCAGTTTAAACAGGGGGCTGACAGATACGCAGTATTTT. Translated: CASSLNRGLTDTQYF. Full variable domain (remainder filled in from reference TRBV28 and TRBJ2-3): DVKVTQSSRYLVKRTGEKVFLECVQDMDHENMFWYRQDPGLGLRLIYFSYDVKMKEKGDIPEGYSVSREKKERFSLILESASTNQTSMYLCASSLNRGLTDTQYFGPGTRLTVL.

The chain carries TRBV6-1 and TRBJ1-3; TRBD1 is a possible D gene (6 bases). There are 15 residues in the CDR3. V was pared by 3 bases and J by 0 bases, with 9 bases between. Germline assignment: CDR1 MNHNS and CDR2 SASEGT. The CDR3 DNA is TGTGCCAGCAGTGACACAGGGTCCTCTGGAAACACCATATATTTT. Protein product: CASSDTGSSGNTIYF.

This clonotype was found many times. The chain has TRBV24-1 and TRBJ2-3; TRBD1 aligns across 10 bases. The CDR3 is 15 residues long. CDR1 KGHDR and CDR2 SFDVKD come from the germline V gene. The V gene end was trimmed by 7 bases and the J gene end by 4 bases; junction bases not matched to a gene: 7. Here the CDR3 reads CATRGTGAGSDTQYF. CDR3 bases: TGTGCCACCAGGGGGACAGGGGCAGGTTCAGATACGCAGTATTTT.

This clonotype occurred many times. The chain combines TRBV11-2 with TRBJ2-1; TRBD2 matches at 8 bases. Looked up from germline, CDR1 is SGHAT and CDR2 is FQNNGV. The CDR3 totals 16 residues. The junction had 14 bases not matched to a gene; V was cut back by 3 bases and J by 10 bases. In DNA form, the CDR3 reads TGTGCCAGCAGCTTCCGGACTAGCAATCCACCTCGGGAGCAGTTCTTC. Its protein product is CASSFRTSNPPREQFF.

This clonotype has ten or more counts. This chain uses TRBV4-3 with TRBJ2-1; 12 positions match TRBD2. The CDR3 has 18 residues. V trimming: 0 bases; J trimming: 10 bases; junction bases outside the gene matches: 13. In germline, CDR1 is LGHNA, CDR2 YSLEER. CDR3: CASSQDRTGLAGGQEQFF. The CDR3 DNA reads TGCGCCAGCAGCCAAGATCGTACGGGCCTAGCGGGAGGGCAGGAGCAGTTCTTC.

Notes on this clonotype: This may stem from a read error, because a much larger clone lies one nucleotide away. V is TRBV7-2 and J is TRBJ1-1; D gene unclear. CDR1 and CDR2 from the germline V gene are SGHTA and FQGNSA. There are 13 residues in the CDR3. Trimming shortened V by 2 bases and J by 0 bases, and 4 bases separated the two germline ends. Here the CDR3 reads CASSLLVNTEAFF. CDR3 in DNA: TGTGCCAGCAGCTTACTGGTGAACACTGAAGCTTTCTTT.

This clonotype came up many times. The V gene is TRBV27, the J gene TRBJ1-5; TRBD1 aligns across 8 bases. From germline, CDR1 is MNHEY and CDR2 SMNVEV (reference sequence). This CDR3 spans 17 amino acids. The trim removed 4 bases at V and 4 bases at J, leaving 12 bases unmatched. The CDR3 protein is CASSSTRQGLRNQPQHF. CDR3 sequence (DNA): TGTGCCAGCAGTTCCACCCGACAGGGGTTGAGGAATCAGCCCCAGCATTTT.

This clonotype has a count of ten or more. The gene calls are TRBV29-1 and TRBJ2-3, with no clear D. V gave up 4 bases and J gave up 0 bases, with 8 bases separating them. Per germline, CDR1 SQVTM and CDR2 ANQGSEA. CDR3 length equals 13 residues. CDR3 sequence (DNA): TGCAGCGTTGCTGCGACCAGCACAGATACGCAGTATTTT. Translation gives CSVAATSTDTQYF.

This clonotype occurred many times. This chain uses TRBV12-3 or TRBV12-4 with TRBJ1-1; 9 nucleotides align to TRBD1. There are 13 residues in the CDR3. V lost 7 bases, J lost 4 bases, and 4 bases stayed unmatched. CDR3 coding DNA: TGTGCCAGCACCCTGACAGGGGGCACTGAAGCTTTCTTT. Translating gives CASTLTGGTEAFF.

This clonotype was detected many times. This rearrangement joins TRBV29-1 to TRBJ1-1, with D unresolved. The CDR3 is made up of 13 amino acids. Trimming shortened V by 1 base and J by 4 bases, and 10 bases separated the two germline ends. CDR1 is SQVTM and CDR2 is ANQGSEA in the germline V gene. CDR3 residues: CSVEVAGSTEAFF. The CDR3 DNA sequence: TGCAGCGTTGAAGTTGCCGGGTCCACTGAAGCTTTCTTT.

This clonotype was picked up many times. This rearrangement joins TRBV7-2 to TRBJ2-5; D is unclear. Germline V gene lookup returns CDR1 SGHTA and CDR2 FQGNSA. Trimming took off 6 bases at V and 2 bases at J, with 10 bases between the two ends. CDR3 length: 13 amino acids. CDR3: CASSVELQETQYF. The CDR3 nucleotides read TGTGCCAGCAGTGTCGAACTACAAGAGACCCAGTACTTC.

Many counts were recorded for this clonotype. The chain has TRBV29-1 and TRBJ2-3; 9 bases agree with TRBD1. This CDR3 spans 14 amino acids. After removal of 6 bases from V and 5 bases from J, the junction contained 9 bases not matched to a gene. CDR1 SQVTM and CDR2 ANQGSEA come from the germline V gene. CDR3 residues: CSVGRRQGEDTQYF. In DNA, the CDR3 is TGCAGCGTAGGGAGGCGACAGGGGGAAGATACGCAGTATTTT.

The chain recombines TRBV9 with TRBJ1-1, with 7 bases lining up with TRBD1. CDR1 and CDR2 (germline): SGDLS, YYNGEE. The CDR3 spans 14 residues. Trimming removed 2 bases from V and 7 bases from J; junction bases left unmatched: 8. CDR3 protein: CASSVQDRANEAFF. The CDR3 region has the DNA TGTGCCAGCAGCGTTCAAGACAGGGCCAATGAAGCTTTCTTT.

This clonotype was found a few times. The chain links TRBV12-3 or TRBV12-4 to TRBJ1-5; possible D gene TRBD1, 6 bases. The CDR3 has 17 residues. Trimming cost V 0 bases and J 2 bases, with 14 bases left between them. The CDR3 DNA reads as TGTGCCAGCAGTTTAGCGCTAAGATCAGGGGGCAATCAGCCCCAGCATTTT. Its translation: CASSLALRSGGNQPQHF.

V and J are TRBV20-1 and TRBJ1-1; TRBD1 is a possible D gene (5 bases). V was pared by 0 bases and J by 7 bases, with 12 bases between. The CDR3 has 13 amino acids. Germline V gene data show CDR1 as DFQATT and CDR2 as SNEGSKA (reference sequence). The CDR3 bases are TGCAGTGCTAGAGATGTCATGGGGGGTGAAGCTTTCTTT. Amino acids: CSARDVMGGEAFF.

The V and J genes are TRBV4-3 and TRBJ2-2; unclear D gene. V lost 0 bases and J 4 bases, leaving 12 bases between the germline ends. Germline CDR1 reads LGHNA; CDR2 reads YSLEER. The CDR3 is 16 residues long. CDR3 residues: CASSQESIPSTGELFF. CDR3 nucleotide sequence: TGCGCCAGCAGCCAAGAGAGTATACCTTCCACCGGGGAGCTGTTTTTT.

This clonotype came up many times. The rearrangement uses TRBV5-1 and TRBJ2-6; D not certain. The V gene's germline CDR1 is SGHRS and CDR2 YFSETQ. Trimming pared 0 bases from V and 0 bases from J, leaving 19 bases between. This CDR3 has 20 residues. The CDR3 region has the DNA TGCGCCAGCAGCTTGGGGCGGATGTCGGGCCCCAGCTCTGGGGCCAACGTCCTGACTTTC. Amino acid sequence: CASSLGRMSGPSSGANVLTF.

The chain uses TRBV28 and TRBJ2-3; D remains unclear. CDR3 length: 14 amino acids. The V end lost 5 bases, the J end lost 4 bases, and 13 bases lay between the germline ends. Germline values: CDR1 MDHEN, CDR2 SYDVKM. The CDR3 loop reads CASSPFRGADTQYF. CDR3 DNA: TGTGCCAGCAGTCCTTTTAGAGGCGCAGATACGCAGTATTTT. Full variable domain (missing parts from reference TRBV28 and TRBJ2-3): DVKVTQSSRYLVKRTGEKVFLECVQDMDHENMFWYRQDPGLGLRLIYFSYDVKMKEKGDIPEGYSVSREKKERFSLILESASTNQTSMYLCASSPFRGADTQYFGPGTRLTVL.